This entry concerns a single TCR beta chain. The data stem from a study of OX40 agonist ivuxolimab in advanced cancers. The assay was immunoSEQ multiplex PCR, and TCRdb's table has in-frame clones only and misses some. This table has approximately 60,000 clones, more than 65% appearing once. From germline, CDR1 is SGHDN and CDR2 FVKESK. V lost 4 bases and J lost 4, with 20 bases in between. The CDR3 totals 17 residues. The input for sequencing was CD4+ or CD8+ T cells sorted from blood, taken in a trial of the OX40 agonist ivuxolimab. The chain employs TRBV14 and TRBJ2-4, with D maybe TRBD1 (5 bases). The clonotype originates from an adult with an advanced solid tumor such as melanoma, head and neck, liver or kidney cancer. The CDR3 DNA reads TGTGCCAGCAGCCTCGGAGTAGGGGAAACCGCTAAAAACATTCAGTACTTC. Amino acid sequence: CASSLGVGETAKNIQYF.